This TCR beta chain was recorded in a study of T cell repertoires in cytomegalovirus infection. Study at large: Evidence of both CMV infection and a matching HLA type came from public TCR beta signatures.

The CDR3 length is 14 residues. The germline V gene encodes CDR1 DFQATT and CDR2 SNEGSKA (reference sequence). The V and J ends lost 0 bases and 8 bases, in that order; junction bases with no gene match: 6. This clonotype was seen repeatedly, ten times or more. Its specificity is unknown. Findings and limits, study-wide: The study identified carriers of CMV plus the relevant HLA from cumulative public TCR beta family frequency. HLA-C-restricted CMV-specific TCR beta clonotypes were dominant in the ex vivo response.

TCRdb fed the reads into MiXCR, producing one record per CDR3 protein. The sample holds 210,000 or so distinct CDR3 sequences; about 7% are singletons and the top ten take less than 7.5%. This receptor was identified in a human donor in good health (CMV status not recorded). Some clones in this sample may be carry-over from other donors' samples. What was sequenced was PBMCs. The V call is TRBV20-1, the J call TRBJ2-4; 8 bases map to TRBD1. CDR3 sequence reads: CSAREGQAVDIQYF. As DNA, the CDR3 is TGCAGTGCTAGAGAGGGACAGGCGGTCGACATTCAGTACTTC.